These 20 T cell receptor beta chains originate from one sample sequenced in a study of T cell responses to AZD1222 COVID-19 vaccine. Assay used: immunoSEQ multiplex PCR; TCRdb lists only in-frame clones, some missing. The sample shows 150,000 to 200,000 clones, approximately 91% of them seen only once. The sample in question was peripheral blood, obtained on day 0 of AZD1222 vaccination. These receptors originate from an adult in good health.

The V and J genes are TRBV6-5 and TRBJ2-7; D is ambiguous. V gave up 5 bases and J gave up 3 bases, with 11 bases separating them. The CDR3 totals 13 residues. The germline V gene encodes CDR1 MNHEY and CDR2 SVGAGI. CDR3 residues: CASSPSRFYEQYF. The CDR3 bases are TGTGCCAGCAGTCCGAGCAGATTCTACGAGCAGTACTTC.

The chain couples TRBV7-2 to TRBJ2-3; 8 bases align to TRBD2. The CDR3 is 15 amino acids. Germline CDR1 SGHTA, CDR2 FQGNSA. V gave up 8 bases and J gave up 5 bases; unmatched junction bases: 12. The CDR3 sequence is CASVPQRGTKDTQYF. CDR3 DNA: TGTGCCAGCGTTCCCCAGCGGGGGACCAAAGATACGCAGTATTTT.

The CDR3 sequence is CASTPSGGAQETQYF. CDR3 sequence (DNA): TGTGCCAGCACTCCCAGTGGGGGAGCTCAAGAGACCCAGTACTTC. The chain joins TRBV28 to TRBJ2-5; perhaps D is TRBD1 or TRBD2 (5 bases each). CDR3 length equals 15 residues. V lost 7 bases, J lost 2 bases, and 17 bases lay in between. The germline V gene has CDR1 MDHEN and CDR2 SYDVKM.

This rearrangement joins TRBV9 to TRBJ1-1; the D is unclear. Germline CDR1 reads SGDLS; CDR2 reads YYNGEE. The CDR3 loop spans 12 amino acids. Trimming took 0 bases from V and 9 from J, leaving 9 bases between them. CDR3 protein: CASSVGTEKAFF. The CDR3 DNA is TGTGCCAGCAGCGTAGGCACAGAGAAAGCTTTCTTT. Complete variable domain (other parts from reference TRBV9 and TRBJ1-1): DSGVTQTPKHLITATGQRVTLRCSPRSGDLSVYWYQQSLDQGLQFLIQYYNGEERAKGNILERFSAQQFPDLHSELNLSSLELGDSALYFCASSVGTEKAFFGQGTRLTVV.

This chain joins TRBV2 and TRBJ1-2; D ambiguous. The CDR3 is 14 amino acids. Germline V gives CDR1 SNHLY, CDR2 FYNNEI. V dropped 7 bases and J dropped 4 bases, with 16 bases sitting between them. Here the CDR3 reads CASTPAQGPYGYTF. CDR3 bases: TGTGCCAGCACCCCAGCCCAAGGGCCCTATGGCTACACCTTC.

V usage is TRBV5-1 and J usage is TRBJ2-7; 10 bases are shared with TRBD1. The CDR3 covers 16 residues. V shed 3 bases, J shed 1 base, and the junction held 7 bases outside the gene matches. Germline values: CDR1 SGHRS, CDR2 YFSETQ. The CDR3 nucleotides are TGCGCCAGCAGCTCGTCGGACAGGGGGATTTCCTACGAGCAGTACTTC. Protein: CASSSSDRGISYEQYF.

The chain carries TRBV7-3 and TRBJ2-7; D is perhaps TRBD2 (5 bases). Germline CDR1 SGHTA, CDR2 FQGTGA. Trimming left V 5 bases short and J 3 bases short, with 14 bases between. The CDR3 length is 14 residues. The CDR3 loop is CASSAASPGYEQYF. In DNA form, the CDR3 reads TGTGCCAGCAGCGCCGCTAGCCCCGGCTACGAGCAGTACTTC.

This clone appeared once. The rearrangement joins TRBV7-9 to TRBJ1-3; unclear D gene. The CDR3 length is 17 residues. Germline-derived CDR1 and CDR2 are SEHNR and FQNEAQ (reference sequence). The germline V and J ends were trimmed by 2 bases and 0 bases, with 14 bases remaining between them. CDR3: CASSLMGNRRSGNTIYF. DNA for the CDR3: TGTGCCAGCAGCTTAATGGGCAACAGACGCTCTGGAAACACCATATATTTT.

The gene calls are TRBV2 and TRBJ1-5; tentatively, D is TRBD1 (5 bases). This CDR3 has 16 residues. V was pared by 6 bases and J by 0 bases, with 15 bases between. In germline, CDR1 is SNHLY, CDR2 FYNNEI. CDR3 nucleotide sequence: TGTGCCAGCAGACCCCTTGGGACCTATAGCAATCAGCCCCAGCATTTT. Amino acid sequence: CASRPLGTYSNQPQHF.

The J gene is TRBJ1-2, the V gene TRBV7-9, with TRBD1 as a possible D gene (6 bases). V lost 1 base and J 8 bases, leaving 17 bases between the germline ends. Germline V gives CDR1 SEHNR, CDR2 FQNEAQ (reference sequence). CDR3 length equals 15 residues. CDR3 coding DNA: TGTGCCAGCAGCTTAGAGCATAGAGCTGGGGGCGGCTACACCTTC. It encodes CASSLEHRAGGGYTF.

The chain recombines TRBV27 with TRBJ2-7; D may match TRBD1 or TRBD2 (6 bases each). The CDR3 totals 13 residues. Germline V lookup: CDR1 MNHEY, CDR2 SMNVEV (reference sequence). V lost 9 bases and J 3 bases, leaving 15 bases between the germline ends. The CDR3 loop reads CASSRGVGYEQYF. The CDR3 DNA is TGTGCCAGTTCGAGGGGGGTAGGCTACGAGCAGTACTTC.

The V and J genes are TRBV28 and TRBJ1-2, with no clear D. Germline V gives CDR1 MDHEN, CDR2 SYDVKM. V was trimmed by 6 bases and J by 3 bases, leaving 14 bases between them. This CDR3 is built from 14 residues. This chain's CDR3 is CASRLGGTDYGYTF. DNA for the CDR3: TGTGCCAGCAGGCTTGGCGGCACAGACTATGGCTACACCTTC.

The DNA for the CDR3 is TGTGCCACAAAACAGGGGGGACCTTCCTACGAGCAGTACTTC. This translates into CATKQGGPSYEQYF. This chain connects TRBV15 to TRBJ2-7; 8 bases are a match to TRBD1. There are 14 residues in the CDR3. V lost 9 bases to trimming and J lost 1 base; unmatched junction nucleotides: 8. From germline, CDR1 is LNHNV and CDR2 YYDKDF (reference sequence).

The chain recombines TRBV2 with TRBJ2-2; D remains unclear. The CDR3 is made up of 14 amino acids. Germline loops: CDR1 SNHLY, CDR2 FYNNEI. V was cut by 6 bases and J by 4 bases, with 12 bases left in between. CDR3 sequence (DNA): TGTGCCAGCAGGGCTCGGGTCAGCACCGGGGAGCTGTTTTTT. Translation: CASRARVSTGELFF.

The chain links TRBV9 to TRBJ2-3, with D possibly TRBD1 on 5 matching bases. CDR1 and CDR2 from the germline V gene are SGDLS and YYNGEE. V dropped 4 bases and J dropped 4 bases, with 16 bases sitting between them. This CDR3 contains 15 residues. Here the CDR3 DNA reads TGTGCCAGCAGCCCCCACAGGATGAGTGCAGATACGCAGTATTTT. Its protein product is CASSPHRMSADTQYF.

The chain links TRBV10-3 to TRBJ2-7; possible D gene TRBD2, 6 bases. Trimming cost V 6 bases and J 0 bases, with 12 bases left between them. The CDR3 contains 14 residues. Germline V gives CDR1 ENHRY, CDR2 SYGVKD. CDR3 DNA: TGTGCCATCAGGGAGGGACCGAGCTCCTACGAGCAGTACTTC. The encoded protein is CAIREGPSSYEQYF.

The chain combines TRBV6-2 or TRBV6-3 with TRBJ2-7; TRBD1 aligns across 8 bases. V shed 8 bases, J shed 4 bases, and the junction held 13 bases outside the gene matches. Germline CDR1 and CDR2: MNHEY and SVGEGT. The CDR3 spans 15 residues. The chain's CDR3 is CASCQGAPRDYEQYF. CDR3 sequence (DNA): TGTGCCAGCTGCCAGGGGGCTCCAAGGGATTACGAGCAGTACTTC.

The rearrangement uses TRBV10-2 and TRBJ1-5; D gene ambiguous. The CDR3 loop spans 14 amino acids. Germline V gives CDR1 WSHSY, CDR2 SAAADI. V was trimmed by 4 bases and J by 0 bases, leaving 7 bases between them. CDR3 in DNA: TGCGCCAGCAGTGTTTCGAATAGCAATCAGCCCCAGCATTTT. Translating it yields CASSVSNSNQPQHF.

V usage is TRBV27 and J usage is TRBJ2-3, with a weak D call TRBD1 (6 bases). V was shortened by 3 bases and J by 2 bases, with 9 bases between the two germline ends. CDR3 size: 14 residues. The germline V gene encodes CDR1 MNHEY and CDR2 SMNVEV (reference sequence). Written as DNA, the CDR3 is TGTGCCAGCAGTTTGGACAGACTCACAGATACGCAGTATTTT. Protein product: CASSLDRLTDTQYF.

V is TRBV3-1 (or the pseudogene TRBV3-2) and J is TRBJ2-1, with TRBD2 identical over 10 bases. Trimming at V came to 4 bases and at J to 6 bases, leaving 12 bases not matched to a gene. The V gene's germline CDR1 is LGHDT and CDR2 YNNKEL (reference sequence). The CDR3 runs 17 residues. In DNA, the CDR3 is TGTGCCAGCAGCCGACAAGGACCGGGACTAGCGCTCAATGAGCAGTTCTTC. Residues: CASSRQGPGLALNEQFF.